These 27 T cell receptor beta chains share one sample of origin, sequenced in a study of blood T cell repertoires in COVID-19. The protocol was immunoSEQ multiplex PCR, while the TCRdb copy is restricted to in-frame clones and leaves out a portion. The data show roughly 88,000 clones, about 93% seen once. Input material: peripheral blood. All receptors come from a woman aged 45-65 years in a cohort sampled during active COVID-19.

The V call is TRBV4-1, the J call TRBJ2-7; possible D gene TRBD2, 6 bases. Germline V gives CDR1 MGHRA, CDR2 YSYEKL. The CDR3 runs to 11 residues. Trimming took off 4 bases at V and 7 bases at J, with 8 bases between the two ends. CDR3 loop: CASSPGGEQYF. The CDR3 bases are TGCGCCAGCAGCCCCGGAGGGGAGCAGTACTTC.

The chain joins TRBV27 to TRBJ2-3, with TRBD2 matching over 14 bases. The CDR3 contains 17 residues. Germline trimming cut 2 bases from V and 6 bases from J; bases unmatched to any gene: 7. Germline V gives CDR1 MNHEY, CDR2 SMNVEV (reference sequence). The CDR3 DNA reads TGTGCCAGCAGTTTAGCCTGGGGACTAGCGGGAGTGGATACGCAGTATTTT. Protein sequence: CASSLAWGLAGVDTQYF.

J is TRBJ1-5 and V is TRBV10-3, with a weak D call TRBD1 (6 bases). The CDR3 extends over 15 amino acids. Germline V gives CDR1 ENHRY, CDR2 SYGVKD. V dropped 5 bases and J dropped 2 bases, with 13 bases sitting between them. CDR3 residues: CAISLKPGGNQPQHF. In nucleotides, the CDR3 is TGTGCCATCAGTCTTAAGCCAGGGGGCAATCAGCCCCAGCATTTT.

The sample holds one count of this clone. In nucleotides, the CDR3 is TGCGCCAGCAGCTCTCTTAAGCGGGGCTATTCGCTCACAGATACGCAGTATTTT. It encodes CASSSLKRGYSLTDTQYF. This chain links TRBV10-2 with TRBJ2-3; 7 nucleotides line up with TRBD2. The length of the CDR3 is 18 residues. Per germline, CDR1 WSHSY and CDR2 SAAADI. V was clipped by 6 bases and J by 2 bases; unmatched bases: 17.

This clone was counted a few times. The rearrangement links TRBV4-1 to TRBJ2-1, with TRBD2 matching over 9 bases. The CDR3 consists of 14 residues. CDR1 and CDR2 from the germline V gene are MGHRA and YSYEKL. With 0 bases clipped from V and 15 bases from J, the junction kept 9 bases outside the gene matches. CDR3 bases: TGCGCCAGCAGCCAAGATCTAATTAGCGGGAGAGTGTTCTTC. Its translation: CASSQDLISGRVFF.

The chain employs TRBV4-1 and TRBJ2-1, with 7 bases aligning to TRBD2. This CDR3 is built from 16 residues. CDR1 MGHRA and CDR2 YSYEKL come from the germline V gene. V lost 1 base, J lost 1 base, and 4 bases stayed unmatched. The CDR3 DNA follows: TGCGCCAGCAGCCAAGGGTTGGGAGGGTCCTACAATGAGCAGTTCTTC. Its translation is CASSQGLGGSYNEQFF.

The chain employs TRBV19 and TRBJ1-3, with a weak D call TRBD1 (6 bases). Trimming removed 1 base at V and 3 bases at J, with 16 bases between. The CDR3 totals 17 residues. Germline CDR1 and CDR2: LNHDA and SQIVND (reference sequence). In DNA form, the CDR3 reads TGTGCCAGTAGTATAGGAGGGACAATCCCGCTTGGAAACACCATATATTTT. It is translated as CASSIGGTIPLGNTIYF. The variable domain in full, with the rest retrieved from reference TRBV19 and TRBJ1-3, is DGGITQSPKYLFRKEGQNVTLSCEQNLNHDAMYWYRQDPGQGLRLIYYSQIVNDFQKGDIAEGYSVSREKKESFPLTVTSAQKNPTAFYLCASSIGGTIPLGNTIYFGEGSWLTVV.

The chain has TRBV14 and TRBJ1-1; perhaps TRBD1 as D (5 bases). The CDR3 runs to 14 residues. The germline V gene has CDR1 SGHDN and CDR2 FVKESK. V lost 4 bases to trimming and J lost 4 bases, with 13 bases between them. The CDR3 region is CASSLLSGPTEAFF. In DNA, the CDR3 is TGTGCCAGCAGCCTCCTTTCAGGGCCCACTGAAGCTTTCTTT.

The rearrangement uses TRBV6-5 and TRBJ2-7, with 8 bases lining up with TRBD2. The CDR3 runs 15 residues. Germline V CDR1 and CDR2: MNHEY, SVGAGI. V lost 6 bases and J lost 5; bases outside the gene matches: 12. The CDR3 DNA reads as TGTGCCAGCAGGGGGCGCCAGCGGGAGATCCACGAGCAGTACTTC. Amino acids: CASRGRQREIHEQYF.

The chain is built from TRBV2 and TRBJ1-6; D possibly corresponds to TRBD1 (5 bases). In germline, CDR1 is SNHLY, CDR2 FYNNEI. This CDR3 spans 14 amino acids. Trimming took 10 bases from V and 9 from J, leaving 19 bases between them. CDR3 in DNA: TGTGCCACTAGAACCGACAGTAAACTTTCACCCCTCCACTTT. It specifies CATRTDSKLSPLHF.

This chain uses TRBV7-3 with TRBJ1-6, with D perhaps TRBD1 (6 bases). Trimming took off 5 bases at V and 7 bases at J, with 9 bases between the two ends. Per germline, CDR1 SGHTA and CDR2 FQGTGA. There are 13 residues in the CDR3. The CDR3 bases are TGTGCCAGCAGCCCAACAGGGAATTCACCCCTCCACTTT. The encoded protein is CASSPTGNSPLHF.

This clone was seen only once. The rearrangement links TRBV7-8 to TRBJ1-5; 8 bases agree with TRBD1. V shed 2 bases, J shed 0 bases, and the junction held 9 bases outside the gene matches. The CDR3 extends over 18 amino acids. Germline V lookup: CDR1 SGHVS, CDR2 FQNEAQ. The CDR3 here is CASSLYEDRDYSNQPQHF. CDR3 nucleotide sequence: TGTGCCAGCAGCTTATATGAGGACAGGGATTATAGCAATCAGCCCCAGCATTTT. Combining the CDR3 with reference TRBV7-8 and TRBJ1-5 gives the whole variable domain GAGVSQSPRYKVAKRGQDVALRCDPISGHVSLFWYQQALGQGPEFLTYFQNEAQLDKSGLPSDRFFAERPEGSVSTLKIQRTQQEDSAVYLCASSLYEDRDYSNQPQHFGDGTRLSIL.

The chain couples TRBV7-9 to TRBJ2-1, with 9 bases matching TRBD2. The CDR3 sequence is 14 residues long. V trimming: 8 bases; J trimming: 3 bases; junction bases outside the gene matches: 5. Germline V gene lookup returns CDR1 SEHNR and CDR2 FQNEAQ (reference sequence). The CDR3 DNA reads TGTGCCAGCGGGACTAGCCTCTACTACAATGAGCAGTTCTTC. It codes for CASGTSLYYNEQFF.

The CDR3 DNA reads as TGTGCCAGCAGCCAAATAGCAGTGAACACTGAAGCTTTCTTT. Its protein product is CASSQIAVNTEAFF. The chain combines TRBV16 with TRBJ1-1; D call uncertain. V gave up 2 bases and J gave up 0 bases, with 7 bases separating them. CDR3 length: 14 residues. Germline CDR1 is KGHSY and CDR2 is FQNENV.

Written as DNA, the CDR3 is TGTGCCAGCAGCGTAGTGGGAGGCATTCAGTACTTC. The encoded protein is CASSVVGGIQYF. The rearrangement joins TRBV9 to TRBJ2-4; D might be TRBD2 (6 bases). V gave up 0 bases and J gave up 9 bases, with 7 bases separating them. This CDR3 comprises 12 residues. Germline V gene lookup returns CDR1 SGDLS and CDR2 YYNGEE. The whole variable domain, filled in from reference TRBV9 and TRBJ2-4, reads DSGVTQTPKHLITATGQRVTLRCSPRSGDLSVYWYQQSLDQGLQFLIQYYNGEERAKGNILERFSAQQFPDLHSELNLSSLELGDSALYFCASSVVGGIQYFGAGTRLSVL.

The chain is built from TRBV5-3 and TRBJ1-1; TRBD1 aligns across 7 bases. TRBV5-3 is noted as an ORF with a role that remains uncertain. This CDR3 has 13 residues. The V segment lost 4 bases and the J segment 3 bases; nucleotides outside the gene matches: 3. The CDR3 bases are TGTGCCAGAAGCCCCACAGGGGACACTGAAGCTTTCTTT. Encoded protein: CARSPTGDTEAFF.

The V and J genes are TRBV6-5 and TRBJ1-2; TRBD1 is a possible D gene (6 bases). CDR3 length: 14 residues. V lost 7 bases and J lost 7, with 19 bases in between. Looked up from germline, CDR1 is MNHEY and CDR2 is SVGAGI. This CDR3 is CASKESGTSIGYTF. The CDR3 bases are TGTGCCAGCAAGGAGTCGGGGACATCTATTGGCTACACCTTC.

The chain joins TRBV7-8 to TRBJ1-2, with TRBD1 identical over 7 bases. J gave up 2 bases and V 2 bases, and 8 bases lay outside the gene matches. The germline V gene has CDR1 SGHVS and CDR2 FQNEAQ. The CDR3 runs 16 residues. CDR3 DNA: TGTGCCAGCAGCTTACAAACAGGGGTTGGGAACTATGGCTACACCTTC. Its protein product is CASSLQTGVGNYGYTF. Complete variable domain (other parts from reference TRBV7-8 and TRBJ1-2): GAGVSQSPRYKVAKRGQDVALRCDPISGHVSLFWYQQALGQGPEFLTYFQNEAQLDKSGLPSDRFFAERPEGSVSTLKIQRTQQEDSAVYLCASSLQTGVGNYGYTFGSGTRLTVV.

The J gene is TRBJ2-5, the V gene TRBV3-1 (or the pseudogene TRBV3-2); 11 bases line up with TRBD1. V was clipped by 8 bases and J by 2 bases; unmatched bases: 1. The CDR3 extends over 13 amino acids. CDR1 and CDR2 from the germline V gene are LGHDT and YNNKEL (reference sequence). The CDR3 DNA follows: TGTGCCAGCCGGGACAGGGGGCAAGAGACCCAGTACTTC. It codes for CASRDRGQETQYF.

This clone showed up just once. The chain employs TRBV7-2 and TRBJ2-3; TRBD2 matches at 10 bases. Germline loops: CDR1 SGHTA, CDR2 FQGNSA. The CDR3 is made up of 17 amino acids. After removal of 1 base from V and 4 bases from J, the junction contained 8 bases not matched to a gene. CDR3 in amino acids: CASSLGSGRLLADTQYF. CDR3 DNA: TGTGCCAGCAGCTTAGGTAGCGGGAGGTTGTTAGCAGATACGCAGTATTTT.

The chain uses TRBV5-1 and TRBJ1-2; 7 bases agree with TRBD1. The ends lost 0 bases at V and 0 bases at J; junction bases unmatched: 5. Germline lookup yields CDR1 SGHRS and CDR2 YFSETQ. The CDR3 has 16 amino acids. CDR3 nucleotides: TGCGCCAGCAGCTTGGGGGGGACAGTGACTAACTATGGCTACACCTTC. This gives the protein CASSLGGTVTNYGYTF.

The J gene is TRBJ2-7, the V gene TRBV6-6; D gene uncertain. This CDR3 region has 15 residues. Germline V gene lookup returns CDR1 MNHNY and CDR2 SVGAGI (reference sequence). Trimming stripped 5 bases from V and 2 bases from J, with 16 bases between. CDR3 in amino acids: CASSTPRVTTYEQYF. For the CDR3, the DNA is TGTGCCAGCAGTACGCCCCGGGTAACGACCTACGAGCAGTACTTC.

This clone was observed a few times. V and J are TRBV7-8 and TRBJ1-2, with D maybe TRBD1 (6 bases). The ends were cut back, 4 bases at V and 8 bases at J, with 17 bases in the middle. CDR3 length equals 14 residues. CDR1 and CDR2 from the germline V gene are SGHVS and FQNEAQ. CDR3 sequence (DNA): TGTGCCAGCAGCTCCAGGGACACTCTCCTGGGCTACACCTTC. It codes for CASSSRDTLLGYTF.

In its sample, this clone was seen a few times. At the DNA level, this CDR3 is encoded by other sequences in the same sample as well. This chain links TRBV19 with TRBJ1-1; possible D gene TRBD1, 5 bases. Germline CDR1 and CDR2: LNHDA and SQIVND (reference sequence). The CDR3 is 13 residues long. Trimming removed 4 bases from V and 1 base from J, with 7 bases in between. The CDR3 nucleotides are TGTGCCAGTAGTACCCAGGGGAACACTGAAGCTTTCTTT. This encodes CASSTQGNTEAFF.

The rearrangement uses TRBV27 and TRBJ2-1; 7 bases fit TRBD1. The CDR3 is made up of 16 amino acids. Germline lookup yields CDR1 MNHEY and CDR2 SMNVEV (reference sequence). V was clipped by 7 bases and J by 4 bases; unmatched bases: 13. CDR3 sequence reads: CASKKDRSYRYNEQFF. The CDR3 nucleotides are TGTGCCAGCAAGAAGGACAGGTCTTATCGGTACAATGAGCAGTTCTTC.

The chain employs TRBV6-5 and TRBJ1-2; 8 nucleotides match TRBD1. V lost 3 bases and J lost 4; bases outside the gene matches: 10. The CDR3 loop spans 16 amino acids. Germline values: CDR1 MNHEY, CDR2 SVGAGI. The CDR3 loop reads CASSYSRTGIIYGYTF. CDR3 bases: TGTGCCAGCAGTTATAGTAGGACAGGGATCATCTATGGCTACACCTTC.

The rearrangement links TRBV19 to TRBJ2-1, with 9 bases that match TRBD1. CDR3 length: 16 residues. After removal of 3 bases from V and 5 bases from J, the junction contained 8 bases not matched to a gene. Germline V gene data show CDR1 as LNHDA and CDR2 as SQIVND (reference sequence). The DNA of the CDR3 is TGTGCCAGTAGTATTGAGGGGACAGGGAGACACAATGAGCAGTTCTTC. Translation: CASSIEGTGRHNEQFF.